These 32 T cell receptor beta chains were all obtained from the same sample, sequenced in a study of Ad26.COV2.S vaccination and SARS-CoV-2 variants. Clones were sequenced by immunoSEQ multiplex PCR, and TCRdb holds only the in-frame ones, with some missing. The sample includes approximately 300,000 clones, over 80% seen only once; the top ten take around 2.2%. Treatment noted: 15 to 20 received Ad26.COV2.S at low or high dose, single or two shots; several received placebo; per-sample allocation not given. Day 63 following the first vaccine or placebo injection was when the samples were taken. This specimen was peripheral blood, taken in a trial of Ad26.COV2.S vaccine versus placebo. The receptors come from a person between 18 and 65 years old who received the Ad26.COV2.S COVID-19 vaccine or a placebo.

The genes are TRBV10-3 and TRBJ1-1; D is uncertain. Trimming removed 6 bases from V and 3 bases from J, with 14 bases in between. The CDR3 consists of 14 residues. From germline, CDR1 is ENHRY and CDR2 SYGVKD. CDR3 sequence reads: CAIRGTVRDTEAFF. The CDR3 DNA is TGTGCCATCAGGGGAACGGTGAGGGACACTGAAGCTTTCTTT.

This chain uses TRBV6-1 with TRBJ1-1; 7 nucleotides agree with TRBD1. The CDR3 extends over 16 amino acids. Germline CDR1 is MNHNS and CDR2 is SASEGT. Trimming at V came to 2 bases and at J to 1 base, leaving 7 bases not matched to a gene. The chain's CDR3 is CASSERRGQSNTEAFF. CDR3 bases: TGTGCCAGCAGTGAACGTAGGGGGCAGTCGAACACTGAAGCTTTCTTT.

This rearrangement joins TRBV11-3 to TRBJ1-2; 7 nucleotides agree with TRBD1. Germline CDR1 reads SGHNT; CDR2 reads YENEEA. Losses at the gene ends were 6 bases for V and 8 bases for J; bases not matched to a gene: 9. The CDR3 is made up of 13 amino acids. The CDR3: CASSSAQGSGYTF. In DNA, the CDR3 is TGTGCCAGCAGTTCGGCACAGGGGTCGGGCTACACCTTC.

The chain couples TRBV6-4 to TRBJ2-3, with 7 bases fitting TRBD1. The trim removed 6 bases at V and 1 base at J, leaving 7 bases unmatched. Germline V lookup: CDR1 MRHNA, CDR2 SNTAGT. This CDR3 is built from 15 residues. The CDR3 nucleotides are TGTGCCAGCAGAAGGTCCGGGACAGGCACAGATACGCAGTATTTT. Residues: CASRRSGTGTDTQYF.

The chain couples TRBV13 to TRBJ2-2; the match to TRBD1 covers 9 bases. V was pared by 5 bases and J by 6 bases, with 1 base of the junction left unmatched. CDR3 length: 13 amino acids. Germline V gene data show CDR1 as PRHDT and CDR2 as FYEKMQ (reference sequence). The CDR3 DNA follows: TGTGCCAGCAGCAACAGGGGGCCCGGGGAGCTGTTTTTT. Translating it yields CASSNRGPGELFF. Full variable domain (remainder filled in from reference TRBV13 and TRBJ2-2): AAGVIQSPRHLIKEKRETATLKCYPIPRHDTVYWYQQGPGQDPQFLISFYEKMQSDKGSIPDRFSAQQFSDYHSELNMSSLELGDSALYFCASSNRGPGELFFGEGSRLTVL.

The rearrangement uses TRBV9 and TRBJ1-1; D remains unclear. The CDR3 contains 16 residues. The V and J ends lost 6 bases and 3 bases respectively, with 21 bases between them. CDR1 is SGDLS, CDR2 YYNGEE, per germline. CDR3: CASTAFGVSVDTEAFF. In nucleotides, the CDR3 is TGTGCCAGCACCGCATTTGGAGTGTCGGTAGACACTGAAGCTTTCTTT.

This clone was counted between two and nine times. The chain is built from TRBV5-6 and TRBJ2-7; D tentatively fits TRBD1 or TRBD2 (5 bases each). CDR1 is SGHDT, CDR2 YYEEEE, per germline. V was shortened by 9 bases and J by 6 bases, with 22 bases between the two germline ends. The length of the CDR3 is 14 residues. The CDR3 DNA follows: TGTGCCACCCAGACCGGGACGGTGATGGTCGAGCAGTACTTC. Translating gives CATQTGTVMVEQYF.

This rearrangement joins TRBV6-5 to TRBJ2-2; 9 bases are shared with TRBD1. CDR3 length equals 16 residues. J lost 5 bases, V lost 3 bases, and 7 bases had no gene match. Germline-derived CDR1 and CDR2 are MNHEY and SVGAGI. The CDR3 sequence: CASSYRTGAGTGELFF. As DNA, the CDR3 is TGTGCCAGCAGTTATCGGACAGGGGCAGGGACCGGGGAGCTGTTTTTT.

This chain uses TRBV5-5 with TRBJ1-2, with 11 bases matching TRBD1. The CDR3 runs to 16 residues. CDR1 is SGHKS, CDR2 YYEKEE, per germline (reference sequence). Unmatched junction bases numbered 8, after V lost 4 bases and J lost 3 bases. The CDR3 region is CASSNGQGAKDYGYTF. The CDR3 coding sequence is TGTGCCAGCAGCAACGGACAGGGGGCGAAAGACTATGGCTACACCTTC. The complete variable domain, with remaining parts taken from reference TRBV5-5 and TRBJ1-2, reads DAGVTQSPTHLIKTRGQQVTLRCSPISGHKSVSWYQQVLGQGPQFIFQYYEKEERGRGNFPDRFSARQFPNYSSELNVNALLLGDSALYLCASSNGQGAKDYGYTFGSGTRLTVV.

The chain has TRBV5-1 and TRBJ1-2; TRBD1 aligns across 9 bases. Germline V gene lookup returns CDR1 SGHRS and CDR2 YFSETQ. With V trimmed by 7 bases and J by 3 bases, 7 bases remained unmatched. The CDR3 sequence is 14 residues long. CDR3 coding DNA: TGCGCCAGCTGGGACAGGGATGAACACTATGGCTACACCTTC. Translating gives CASWDRDEHYGYTF. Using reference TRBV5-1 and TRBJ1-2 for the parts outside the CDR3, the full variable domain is KAGVTQTPRYLIKTRGQQVTLSCSPISGHRSVSWYQQTPGQGLQFLFEYFSETQRNKGNFPGRFSGRQFSNSRSEMNVSTLELGDSALYLCASWDRDEHYGYTFGSGTRLTVV.

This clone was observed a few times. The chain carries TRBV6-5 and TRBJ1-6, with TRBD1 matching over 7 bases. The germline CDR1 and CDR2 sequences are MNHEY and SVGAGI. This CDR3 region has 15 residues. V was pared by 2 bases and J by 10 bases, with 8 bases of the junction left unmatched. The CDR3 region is CASSYDPGGFSPLHF. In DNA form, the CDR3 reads TGTGCCAGCAGTTACGATCCAGGGGGATTCTCACCCCTCCACTTT.

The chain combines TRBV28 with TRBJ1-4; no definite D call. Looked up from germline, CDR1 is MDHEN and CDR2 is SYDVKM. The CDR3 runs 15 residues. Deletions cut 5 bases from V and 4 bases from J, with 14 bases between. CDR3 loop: CASSTRLHINEKLFF. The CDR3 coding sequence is TGTGCCAGCAGTACTCGTTTACATATTAATGAAAAACTGTTTTTT.

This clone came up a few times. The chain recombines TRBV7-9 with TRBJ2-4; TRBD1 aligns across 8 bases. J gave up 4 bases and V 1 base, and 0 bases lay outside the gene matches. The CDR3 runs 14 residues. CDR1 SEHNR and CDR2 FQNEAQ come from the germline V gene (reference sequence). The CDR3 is CASSLGTGKNIQYF. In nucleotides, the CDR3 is TGTGCCAGCAGCTTAGGGACAGGGAAAAACATTCAGTACTTC.

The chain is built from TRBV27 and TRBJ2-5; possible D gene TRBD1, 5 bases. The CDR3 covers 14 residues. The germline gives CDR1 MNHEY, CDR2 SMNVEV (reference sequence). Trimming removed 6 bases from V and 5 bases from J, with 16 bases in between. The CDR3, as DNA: TGTGCCAGCAGGCATCAGGGTCTCCTTGAGACCCAGTACTTC. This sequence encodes CASRHQGLLETQYF.

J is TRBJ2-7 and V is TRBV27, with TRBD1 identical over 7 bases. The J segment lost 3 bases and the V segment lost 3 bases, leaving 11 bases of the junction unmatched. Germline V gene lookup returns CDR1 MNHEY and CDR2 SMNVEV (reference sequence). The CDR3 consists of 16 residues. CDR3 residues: CASSFSWDSARYEQYF. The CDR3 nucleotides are TGTGCCAGCAGTTTTAGTTGGGACAGCGCTCGCTACGAGCAGTACTTC.

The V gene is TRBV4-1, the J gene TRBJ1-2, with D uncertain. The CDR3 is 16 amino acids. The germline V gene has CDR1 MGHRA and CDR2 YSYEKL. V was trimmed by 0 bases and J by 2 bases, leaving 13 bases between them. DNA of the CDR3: TGCGCCAGCAGCCAAGATCGGGCATCCCTGAACTATGGCTACACCTTC. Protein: CASSQDRASLNYGYTF.

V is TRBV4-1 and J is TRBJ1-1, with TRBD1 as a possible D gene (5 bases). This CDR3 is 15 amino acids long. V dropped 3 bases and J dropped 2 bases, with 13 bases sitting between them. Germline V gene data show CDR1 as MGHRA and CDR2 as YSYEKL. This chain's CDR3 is CASSHGTAANTEAFF. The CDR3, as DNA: TGCGCCAGCAGCCACGGGACCGCGGCAAACACTGAAGCTTTCTTT.

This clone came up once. The CDR3 region is CASSPGPGGGSYEQYF. CDR3 coding DNA: TGCGCCAGCAGCCCGGGGCCAGGGGGAGGCTCCTACGAGCAGTACTTC. This chain links TRBV4-1 with TRBJ2-7, with a possible D match to TRBD1 (7 bases). The V end was cut by 4 bases, the J end by 0 bases, with 16 bases between. Per germline, CDR1 MGHRA and CDR2 YSYEKL. The CDR3 is 16 residues long.

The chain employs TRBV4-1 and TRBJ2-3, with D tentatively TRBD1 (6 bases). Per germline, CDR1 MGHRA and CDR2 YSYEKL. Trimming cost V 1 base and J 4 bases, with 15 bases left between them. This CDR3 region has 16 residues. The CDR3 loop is CASSQVRGLGADTQYF. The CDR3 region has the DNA TGCGCCAGCAGCCAAGTGAGGGGGTTGGGCGCAGATACGCAGTATTTT.

In DNA form, the CDR3 reads TGTGCCAGCCAGCCTAGCGGGAGCTACAATGAGCAGTTCTTC. Translating gives CASQPSGSYNEQFF. The gene calls are TRBV3-1 (or the pseudogene TRBV3-2) and TRBJ2-1; the match to TRBD2 covers 10 bases. V lost 8 bases, J lost 3 bases, and 4 bases stayed unmatched. The V gene's germline CDR1 is LGHDT and CDR2 YNNKEL (reference sequence). This CDR3 contains 14 residues.

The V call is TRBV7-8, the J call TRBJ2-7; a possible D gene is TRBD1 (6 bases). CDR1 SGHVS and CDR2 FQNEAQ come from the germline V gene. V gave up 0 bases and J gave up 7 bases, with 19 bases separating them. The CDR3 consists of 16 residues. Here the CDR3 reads CASSLAGITGLGEQYF. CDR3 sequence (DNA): TGTGCCAGCAGCTTAGCTGGGATAACAGGGCTCGGGGAGCAGTACTTC.

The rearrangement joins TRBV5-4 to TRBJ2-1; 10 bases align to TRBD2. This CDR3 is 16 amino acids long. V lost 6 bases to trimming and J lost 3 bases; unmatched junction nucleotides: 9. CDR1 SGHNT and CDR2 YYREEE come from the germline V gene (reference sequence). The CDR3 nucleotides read TGTGCCAGCACCGTTGGGGCTAGCGGGGGCTACAATGAGCAGTTCTTC. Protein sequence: CASTVGASGGYNEQFF.

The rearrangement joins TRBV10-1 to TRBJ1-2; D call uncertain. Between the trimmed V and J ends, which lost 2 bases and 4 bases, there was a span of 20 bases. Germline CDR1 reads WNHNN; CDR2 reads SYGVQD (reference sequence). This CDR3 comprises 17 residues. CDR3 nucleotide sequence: TGCGCCAGCAGTGAGGCGAAGGTAGGAGGAATCCTCTATGGCTACACCTTC. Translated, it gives CASSEAKVGGILYGYTF.

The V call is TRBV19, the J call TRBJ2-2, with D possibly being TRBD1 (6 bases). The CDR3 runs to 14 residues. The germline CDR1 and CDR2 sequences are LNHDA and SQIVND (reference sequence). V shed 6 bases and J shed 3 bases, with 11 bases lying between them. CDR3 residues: CASRLSGDTGELFF. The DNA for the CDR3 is TGTGCCAGTAGGCTATCAGGGGACACCGGGGAGCTGTTTTTT.

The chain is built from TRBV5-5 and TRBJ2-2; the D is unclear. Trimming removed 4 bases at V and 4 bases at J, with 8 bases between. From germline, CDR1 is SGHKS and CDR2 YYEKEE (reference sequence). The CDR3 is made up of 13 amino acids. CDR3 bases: TGTGCCAGCAGCACTAAAAGCACCGGGGAGCTGTTTTTT. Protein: CASSTKSTGELFF.

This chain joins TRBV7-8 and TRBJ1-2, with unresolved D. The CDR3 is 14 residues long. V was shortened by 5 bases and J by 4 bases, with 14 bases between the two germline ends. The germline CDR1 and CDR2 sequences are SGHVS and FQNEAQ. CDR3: CASSLSGPVYGYTF. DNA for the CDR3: TGTGCCAGCAGCCTATCAGGTCCCGTCTATGGCTACACCTTC. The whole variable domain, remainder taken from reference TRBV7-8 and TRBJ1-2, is GAGVSQSPRYKVAKRGQDVALRCDPISGHVSLFWYQQALGQGPEFLTYFQNEAQLDKSGLPSDRFFAERPEGSVSTLKIQRTQQEDSAVYLCASSLSGPVYGYTFGSGTRLTVV.

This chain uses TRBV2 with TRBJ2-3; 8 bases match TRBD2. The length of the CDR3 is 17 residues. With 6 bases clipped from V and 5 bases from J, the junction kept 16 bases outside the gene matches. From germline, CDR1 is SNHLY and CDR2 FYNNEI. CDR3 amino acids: CASSPRGGTRNIDTQYF. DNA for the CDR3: TGTGCCAGCAGCCCTAGGGGCGGGACTAGAAATATAGATACGCAGTATTTT.

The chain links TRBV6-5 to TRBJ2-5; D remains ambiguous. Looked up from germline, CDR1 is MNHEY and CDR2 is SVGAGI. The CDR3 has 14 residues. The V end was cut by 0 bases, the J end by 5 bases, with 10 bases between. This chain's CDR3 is CASSYSFASETQYF. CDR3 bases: TGTGCCAGCAGTTACTCGTTCGCTTCGGAGACCCAGTACTTC.

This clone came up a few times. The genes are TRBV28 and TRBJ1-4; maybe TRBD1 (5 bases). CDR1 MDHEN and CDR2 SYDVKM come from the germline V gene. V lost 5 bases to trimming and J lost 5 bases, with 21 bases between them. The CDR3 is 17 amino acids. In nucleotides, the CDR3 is TGTGCCAGCAGTATAGGGGTAGACCGGGACCGCAATGAAAAACTGTTTTTT. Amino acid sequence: CASSIGVDRDRNEKLFF.

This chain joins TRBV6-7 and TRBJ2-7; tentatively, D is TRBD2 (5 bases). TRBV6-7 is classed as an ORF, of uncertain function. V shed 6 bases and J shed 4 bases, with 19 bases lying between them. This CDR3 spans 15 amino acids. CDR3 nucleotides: TGTGCCAGCAGCTCCCCGGGGTCGAACACTTACGAGCAGTACTTC. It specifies CASSSPGSNTYEQYF.

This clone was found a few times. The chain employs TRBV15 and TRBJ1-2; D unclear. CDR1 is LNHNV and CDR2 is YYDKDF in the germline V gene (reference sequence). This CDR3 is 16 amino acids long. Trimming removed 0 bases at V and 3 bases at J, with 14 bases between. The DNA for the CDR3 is TGTGCCACCAGCAGAGATCGGCGGGGAGTCGACTATGGCTACACCTTC. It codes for CATSRDRRGVDYGYTF.

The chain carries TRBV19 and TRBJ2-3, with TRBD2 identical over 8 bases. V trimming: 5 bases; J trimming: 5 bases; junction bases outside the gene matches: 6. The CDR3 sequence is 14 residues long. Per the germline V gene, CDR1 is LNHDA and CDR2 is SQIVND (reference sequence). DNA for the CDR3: TGTGCCAGTAGTGGGACTAGGAATCTAGATACGCAGTATTTT. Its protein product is CASSGTRNLDTQYF.